This record concerns one T cell receptor beta chain sequence. Each CDR3 protein gets one entry after TCRdb re-called the 5' RACE reads with MiXCR. The sample consists of about 45,000 distinct CDR3 sequences, approximately 22% of them appearing once. The entry originates in a study of spatial heterogeneity in lung cancer. CDR1 and CDR2 from the germline V gene are GTSNPN and SVGIG (reference sequence). V gave up 2 bases and J gave up 9 bases, with 15 bases separating them. This CDR3 is 13 amino acids long. Sample time point: blood at routine non-recurrence follow-up after resection. The sequencing here drew on PBMCs, taken at follow-up. The sequence was obtained from a female donor with early-stage non-small cell lung cancer. The rearrangement links TRBV30 to TRBJ2-3; D is possibly TRBD1 or TRBD2 (5 bases each). The CDR3 region has the DNA TGTGCCTGGAGTCTCCAAACGGGGCAAACGCAGTATTTT. Translated, it gives CAWSLQTGQTQYF.